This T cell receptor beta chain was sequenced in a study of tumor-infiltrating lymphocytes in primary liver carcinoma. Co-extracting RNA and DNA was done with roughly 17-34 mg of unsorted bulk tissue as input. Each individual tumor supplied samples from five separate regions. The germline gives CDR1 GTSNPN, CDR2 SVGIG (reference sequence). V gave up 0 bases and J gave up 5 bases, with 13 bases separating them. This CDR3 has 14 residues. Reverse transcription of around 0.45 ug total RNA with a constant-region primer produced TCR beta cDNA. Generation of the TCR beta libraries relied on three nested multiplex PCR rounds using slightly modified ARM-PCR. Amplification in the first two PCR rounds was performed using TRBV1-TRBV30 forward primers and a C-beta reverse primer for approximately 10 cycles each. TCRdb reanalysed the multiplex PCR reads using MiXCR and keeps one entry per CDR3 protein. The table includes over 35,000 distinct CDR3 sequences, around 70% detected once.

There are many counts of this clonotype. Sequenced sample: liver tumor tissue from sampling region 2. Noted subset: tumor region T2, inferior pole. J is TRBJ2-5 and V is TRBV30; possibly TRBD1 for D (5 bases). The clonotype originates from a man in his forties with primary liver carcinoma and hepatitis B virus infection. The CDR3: CAWSVLGVGETQYF. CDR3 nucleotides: TGTGCCTGGAGTGTGCTAGGGGTGGGGGAGACCCAGTACTTC.